Following are 20 T cell receptor beta chains from one sample sequenced in a study of technical replicates of blood from a handful of donors. The repertoire was sequenced with immunoSEQ multiplex PCR; TCRdb's copy has only in-frame clones and lacks some. The repertoire holds about 84,000 clones, with 85% to 95% as singletons. Sequences were obtained from T cells isolated from PBMCs. The source is a human donor in good health.

In DNA, the CDR3 is TGTGCCAGCAGGCCAACAATGGAGCTGAACACTGAAGCTTTCTTT. Its protein product is CASRPTMELNTEAFF. The V call is TRBV6-1, the J call TRBJ1-1; D not certain. V was clipped by 6 bases and J by 0 bases, with 14 bases between them. From germline, CDR1 is MNHNS and CDR2 SASEGT. This CDR3 is 15 amino acids long.

The chain carries TRBV28 and TRBJ1-1; no definite D call. This CDR3 contains 11 residues. With 5 bases removed from V and 6 bases from J, the gap between germline ends came to 7 bases. The germline gives CDR1 MDHEN, CDR2 SYDVKM. CDR3 DNA sequence: TGTGCCAGCAGTGAGGATGCTGAAGCTTTCTTT. Translating it yields CASSEDAEAFF.

V and J are TRBV19 and TRBJ2-1, with a weak D call TRBD1 (6 bases). There are 15 residues in the CDR3. With 5 bases removed from V and 2 bases from J, the gap between germline ends came to 13 bases. CDR1 is LNHDA, CDR2 SQIVND, per germline (reference sequence). The CDR3 protein is CASSDGTKTYNEQFF. The CDR3 bases are TGTGCCAGTAGTGATGGGACAAAAACCTACAATGAGCAGTTCTTC.

This clone turned up a few times. CDR3 coding DNA: TGTGCCAGCAGCGCACAACCGAACACTGAAGCTTTCTTT. Its protein product is CASSAQPNTEAFF. The chain is built from TRBV7-3 and TRBJ1-1; D not resolved. This CDR3 region has 13 residues. V was trimmed by 5 bases and J by 1 base, leaving 8 bases between them. Germline CDR1 SGHTA, CDR2 FQGTGA.

The gene calls are TRBV5-1 and TRBJ2-1; weak D call: TRBD2 (5 bases). V shed 1 base and J shed 9 bases, with 8 bases lying between them. The germline CDR1 and CDR2 sequences are SGHRS and YFSETQ. There are 12 residues in the CDR3. The CDR3 DNA is TGCGCCAGCAGCTTGAGCGAGGGTGAGCAGTTCTTC. Protein product: CASSLSEGEQFF.

The rearrangement uses TRBV4-1 and TRBJ1-3; a possible D gene is TRBD1 (5 bases). Germline loops: CDR1 MGHRA, CDR2 YSYEKL. Between the trimmed V and J ends, which lost 2 bases and 0 bases, there was a span of 11 bases. There are 16 residues in the CDR3. CDR3 loop: CASSQRGRSSGNTIYF. The DNA of the CDR3 is TGCGCCAGCAGCCAAAGGGGTAGAAGCTCTGGAAACACCATATATTTT.

The chain links TRBV6-5 to TRBJ1-2, with 9 nucleotides matching TRBD1. CDR3 length: 16 residues. CDR1 and CDR2 from the germline V gene are MNHEY and SVGAGI. Trimming cost V 2 bases and J 3 bases; bases outside gene matches: 7. CDR3 DNA: TGTGCCAGCAGTTACGCCGGGACAGGGAGTCACTATGGCTACACCTTC. Encoded protein: CASSYAGTGSHYGYTF.

The CDR3 spells CASSEGQGMTEAFF. The CDR3 nucleotides read TGTGCCAGCAGTGAGGGACAGGGAATGACTGAAGCTTTCTTT. The rearrangement uses TRBV6-1 and TRBJ1-1, with 9 bases fitting TRBD1. The trim removed 3 bases at V and 5 bases at J, leaving 4 bases unmatched. The CDR3 sequence is 14 residues long. Per germline, CDR1 MNHNS and CDR2 SASEGT.

V gene TRBV19 combines with J gene TRBJ2-5; D may be TRBD1 (6 bases). The length of the CDR3 is 15 residues. V was trimmed by 5 bases and J by 5 bases, leaving 18 bases between them. Germline loops: CDR1 LNHDA, CDR2 SQIVND (reference sequence). The CDR3 loop reads CASSPQGNVVETQYF. The CDR3 DNA is TGTGCCAGTAGTCCCCAGGGGAACGTCGTGGAGACCCAGTACTTC.

The V and J genes are TRBV7-2 and TRBJ2-1; 9 bases are a match to TRBD2. This CDR3 has 15 residues. Unmatched junction bases numbered 10, after V lost 3 bases and J lost 10 bases. Germline V CDR1 and CDR2: SGHTA, FQGNSA. Here the CDR3 reads CASSFYSGRFWEQFF. The CDR3 nucleotides are TGTGCCAGCAGCTTCTATAGCGGGAGATTCTGGGAGCAGTTCTTC.

The V and J genes are TRBV9 and TRBJ2-3; 14 nucleotides line up with TRBD2. The CDR3 length is 16 residues. Germline-derived CDR1 and CDR2 are SGDLS and YYNGEE. Losses at the gene ends were 4 bases for V and 4 bases for J; bases not matched to a gene: 5. The CDR3 DNA sequence: TGTGCCAGCAGCCCCCGACTAGCGGGGGGGCCAGATACGCAGTATTTT. Its translation: CASSPRLAGGPDTQYF.

The chain is built from TRBV7-9 and TRBJ1-5; 9 bases are shared with TRBD1. This CDR3 comprises 13 residues. J lost 6 bases, V lost 5 bases, and 2 bases had no gene match. Germline loops: CDR1 SEHNR, CDR2 FQNEAQ (reference sequence). CDR3 nucleotide sequence: TGTGCCAGCAGCCAGACAGGGGGTCAGCCCCAGCATTTT. Translated, it gives CASSQTGGQPQHF.

V is TRBV7-6 and J is TRBJ2-5, with D perhaps matching TRBD1 (6 bases). In germline, CDR1 is SGHVS, CDR2 FNYEAQ. The CDR3 runs 15 residues. The V end lost 8 bases, the J end lost 5 bases, and 21 bases lay between the germline ends. This chain's CDR3 is CASSRGTNPGETQYF. CDR3 sequence (DNA): TGTGCCAGCTCGAGGGGGACAAACCCTGGGGAGACCCAGTACTTC.

This chain joins TRBV6-5 and TRBJ2-7; the match to TRBD1 covers 10 bases. The CDR3 is 13 residues long. J gave up 4 bases and V 6 bases, and 3 bases lay outside the gene matches. Germline V lookup: CDR1 MNHEY, CDR2 SVGAGI. Written as DNA, the CDR3 is TGTGCCAGCAGGAAGGGACAGGGGTACGAGCAGTACTTC. It encodes CASRKGQGYEQYF.

The table lists this clone with a count of one. This chain uses TRBV19 with TRBJ2-3; no firm D call. The germline CDR1 and CDR2 sequences are LNHDA and SQIVND (reference sequence). This CDR3 has 13 residues. With 5 bases removed from V and 1 base from J, the gap between germline ends came to 7 bases. The CDR3 DNA sequence: TGTGCCAGTAGTTTCGAGCGCACAGATACGCAGTATTTT. This codes for CASSFERTDTQYF.

The chain combines TRBV27 with TRBJ2-3, with 9 bases lining up with TRBD1. Germline CDR1 is MNHEY and CDR2 is SMNVEV (reference sequence). CDR3 size: 16 residues. V was pared by 2 bases and J by 5 bases, with 8 bases of the junction left unmatched. The CDR3 sequence is CASSLNRDREGDTQYF. The CDR3 bases are TGTGCCAGCAGTTTAAATCGGGACAGGGAGGGAGATACGCAGTATTTT.

The rearrangement joins TRBV4-2 to TRBJ1-5; tentative D call: TRBD1 (5 bases). Trimming shortened V by 0 bases and J by 2 bases, and 14 bases separated the two germline ends. The CDR3 is made up of 17 amino acids. Germline loops: CDR1 LGHNA, CDR2 YNFKEQ. The CDR3 reads CASSQEGETLGNQPQHF. CDR3 coding DNA: TGTGCCAGCAGCCAAGAAGGGGAAACCCTCGGCAATCAGCCCCAGCATTTT.

This chain links TRBV25-1 with TRBJ2-7, with D perhaps TRBD1 (6 bases). The V end was cut by 2 bases, the J end by 4 bases, with 15 bases between. Germline V gene lookup returns CDR1 MGHDK and CDR2 SYGVNS. CDR3 size: 15 residues. CDR3 in amino acids: CASSERDTHQYEQYF. The CDR3 region has the DNA TGTGCCAGCAGTGAACGGGACACACACCAATACGAGCAGTACTTC.

The chain employs TRBV9 and TRBJ2-7; possible D gene TRBD2, 5 bases. Trimming took off 3 bases at V and 0 bases at J, with 16 bases between the two ends. Germline V CDR1 and CDR2: SGDLS, YYNGEE. The CDR3 runs 16 residues. The CDR3 coding sequence is TGTGCCAGCAGCGCGGGGATGGGCGGGCTCTCCTACGAGCAGTACTTC. Translated, it gives CASSAGMGGLSYEQYF.

J is TRBJ2-1 and V is TRBV10-1; 14 bases map to TRBD2. The ends lost 7 bases at V and 9 bases at J; junction bases unmatched: 11. Looked up from germline, CDR1 is WNHNN and CDR2 is SYGVQD (reference sequence). The CDR3 extends over 16 amino acids. This CDR3 reads CASTNGLAGGRSEQFF. DNA for the CDR3: TGCGCCAGCACAAACGGACTAGCGGGAGGTCGTAGTGAGCAGTTCTTC.